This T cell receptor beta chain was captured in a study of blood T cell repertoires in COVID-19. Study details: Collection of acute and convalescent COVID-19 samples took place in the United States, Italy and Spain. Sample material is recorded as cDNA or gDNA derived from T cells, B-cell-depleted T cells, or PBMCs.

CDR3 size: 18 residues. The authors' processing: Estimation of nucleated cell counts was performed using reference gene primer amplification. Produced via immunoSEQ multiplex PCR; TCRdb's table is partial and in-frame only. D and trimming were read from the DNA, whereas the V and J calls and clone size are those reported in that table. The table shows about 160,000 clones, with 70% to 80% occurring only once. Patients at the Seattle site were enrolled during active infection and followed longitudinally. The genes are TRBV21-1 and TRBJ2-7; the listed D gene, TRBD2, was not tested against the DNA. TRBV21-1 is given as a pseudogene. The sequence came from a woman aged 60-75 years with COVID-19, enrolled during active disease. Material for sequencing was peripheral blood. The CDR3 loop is CASSKVELAGGPGWEQYF. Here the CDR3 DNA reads TGTGCCAGCAGCAAAGTGGAGCTAGCGGGAGGGCCTGGATGGGAGCAGTACTTC.